This T cell receptor (beta chain) originates from a study of cytomegalovirus exposure and HLA in healthy donors. Study-wide context: Most donors, around 81% of a few hundred genotyped, fell in the Caucasian-associated ancestry cluster.

V dropped 5 bases and J dropped 3 bases, with 11 bases sitting between them. Germline CDR1 LNHDA, CDR2 SQIVND (reference sequence). The CDR3 spans 14 residues. Turning to this clone: Its antigen is not identified.

Primers: 60 Vbeta forward and 13 Jbeta reverse. This table comes from immunoSEQ multiplex PCR, and its TCRdb copy is limited to in-frame clones, with some not included. The sample records around 65,000 clones, 65% to 80% being singletons. General study results and limits: In a later analysis, parvovirus B19, influenza, CMV and Epstein-Barr virus appeared linked to several top co-occurrence clusters. A prior analysis recorded that most TCR beta V segments were productive about 87% or about 30% of the time.

The gene calls are TRBV19 and TRBJ1-5, with D perhaps TRBD1 (6 bases). Material: PBMCs. The receptor comes from a man aged 40-49 years in good health and CMV-seropositive. The CDR3 DNA is TGTGCCAGTAGTGCCCGACAGGTCAATCAGCCCCAGCATTTT. Translated, it gives CASSARQVNQPQHF.